The entry below describes one T cell receptor beta chain. Its antigen remains undetermined. One base away there is no much larger clone; base qualities are not given. The record originates from a study of cytomegalovirus exposure and HLA in healthy donors (dated by TCRdb to the late 2010s). About the study as a whole: An earlier analysis of several hundred of the donors reported approximately 290 Gb of sequence data and roughly 100 million unique TCR beta sequences from around 200 million T cells. The number of donors typed differed by locus, with 629-630 for A, B, C, DRB1 and DQB1, around 500 for DQA1, about 610 for DPA1, and under 490 for DPB1. An earlier analysis of some 500 of the donors applied high-throughput TCR beta sequencing to assess whether each TCR beta V gene segment acted as functional or pseudogenic. The study combined high-throughput TCR immunosequencing, statistical association of individual TCRs with disease status, and machine learning to predict cytomegalovirus infection status. Both class I and class II loci were covered by HLA typing, at four-digit resolution. The study was designed to test whether signatures of past pathogen exposure could be identified by cataloging public T cell receptors. Roughly five DR-DQ haplotypes were handled as single units for association and clustering because linkage in the cohort was strong. Among the approximately 400 genotyped donors, more than 70% belonged to the genetic ancestry cluster associated with self-reported Caucasian donors. Alongside the repertoire data, information on donor age, sex, ethnicity and CMV serostatus was compiled. In a later genetic analysis, genome-wide SNP genotypes for about 65% of the roughly 670 donors were used, and that subset was treated as a discovery cohort. A separate validation cohort of 100 to 150 different subjects was used in addition to the approximately 610-subject first cohort. In a later analysis, previously published TCR beta repertoires from fewer than 750 donors were re-analyzed and high-resolution HLA genotyping was added so that TCR occurrence patterns could be studied. An early release covering 500 to 750 HLA-typed donors comprised about 310 gigabases of sequencing data and approximately 85 million unique TCR sequences. Every repertoire in the discovery cohort had been generated on one and the same sequencing platform. Rather than drawing on any new phenotypic data, the later analysis identified candidate immune exposures from TCR beta sequences and the way those sequences occurred across donors. Among almost 400 genotyped donors of the cohort, an average of approximately 240,000 unique TCR beta nucleotide sequences were sequenced per donor, around 20% of them non-productive. The T cell repertoires of some 670 subjects were profiled by immunosequencing and related to cytomegalovirus serostatus. What the authors observed across the whole study: A further reported finding was that TCR beta sequences accurately predicted the HLA-A and HLA-B alleles for most subjects in the first cohort. Cytomegalovirus status was reported to be diagnosed by the classifier with high specificity and sensitivity in both the original and validation cohorts. In a later analysis, the rate of TCR association differed among HLA loci, with DRB1 alleles having the most associated TCRs and HLA-C alleles having the fewest. The 87-base-pair reads could not distinguish some IMGT-functional V segments, including TRBV6-2 and TRBV6-3, so those segments were excluded. Roughly uniform sequencing depth across donors was assumed in presence/absence analyses, although this assumption may not hold. A later genetic analysis associated a missense DCLRE1C variant with V-gene and J-gene trimming of TCR beta chains, and an independent cohort replicated the association. A cluster of highly shared sequence variants was judged likely to represent a technical artifact of the sequencing pipeline. A later genetic analysis reported fewer N-insertions in productive TCRs among donors in an Asian-associated ancestry cluster than the roughly 700-donor mean. Most TCR sequences were observed very rarely across donors, whereas some public TCRs were present in many individuals. In this cohort, only TCR beta chains were sequenced, and detectable features were limited by the absence of alpha or paired-chain data. It was suggested by the authors that the approach could potentially be generalized to other disease states and immunological phenotypes. Linkage disequilibrium might explain the correlated functional status among segregating V segments, but an unknown experimental factor could not be excluded. CMV serostatus was the only immune exposure information available for the cohort. A total of fewer than 200 TCR beta chains were listed by the study as associated with cytomegalovirus. At a false discovery rate of 0.05, a later analysis linked 15,000 to 20,000 TCR beta sequences to specific HLA alleles. In an earlier analysis of approximately 590 of the donors, most TCR beta V segments appeared in productive rearrangements about 87% or about 30% of the time, broadly matching IMGT annotations. In a later analysis, several top co-occurrence clusters were reported to appear linked to parvovirus B19, influenza, CMV and Epstein-Barr virus. According to a later analysis, most CMV-associated TCR beta chains appeared to be HLA-restricted, and the HLA associations seemed to be driven largely by CMV exposure. Strong co-occurrence of HLA alleles, especially DR and DQ, made assigning TCR associations to individual alleles difficult. In vitro tests confirmed that three of the cytomegalovirus-associated TCR beta chains recognize cytomegalovirus antigens. In a later analysis, HLA-associated TCR beta chains showed more clonal expansion and lower generation probabilities than non-associated chains that were equally common. Because counts were too low, seventeen rarely observed V segments, including chromosome 9 orphons, were excluded from the earlier analysis of some 540 of the donors. Because some donors lacked HLA typing at each locus, the association tests relied only on the typed subset.

The cohort comprised more than 550 healthy bone marrow donors. Cohort members were all nominally healthy when sampled, although unrecorded immune exposures were likely present. The donor tested CMV seropositive, placing the donor among the 250 to 300 seropositive members of the cohort. Each donor provided a peripheral blood sample, and peripheral blood mononuclear cells were used for TCR beta sequencing. The Qiagen DNeasy Blood Extraction Kit was used to extract genomic DNA from the blood cell samples. The library was obtained by the immunoSEQ multiplex PCR assay. For the multiplex PCR, a mixture combining 60 forward primers for TCR Vbeta segments and 13 reverse primers for TCR Jbeta segments was used. The CDR3 region of rearranged TCR beta genes was amplified from genomic DNA with a multiplex PCR assay. The amplified TCR beta libraries were sequenced on the Illumina HiSeq System as 87-base-pair reads. For the original study's pipeline: A later analysis counted 65 million to 90 million unique TCR beta chains across the 700 or so repertoires, and about 10 million of these chains were shared by at least two donors. Raw reads were error-corrected and collapsed into unique sequences with a nearest-neighbor algorithm that merged closely related sequences to remove PCR and sequencing errors. CDR3 sequences were aligned to IMGT reference sequences to assign V, D and J gene segments. Each retained sequence needed at least a six-nucleotide match to both a V gene segment and a J gene segment. A rearrangement was called productive if the CDR3 had no stop codons and remained in frame with V and J, and every other rearrangement was called non-productive. CDR3 was defined according to IMGT convention as the region running from the second conserved V-encoded cysteine to the conserved J-encoded phenylalanine. The earlier analysis of some 540 of the donors excluded any sequence lacking an unambiguous match to a single V gene segment. An earlier analysis of a few hundred of the donors classified V segments as functional when productive rearrangements were above 56.7% and as segregating when the standard deviation between donors was above 5%. To diagnose cytomegalovirus status from the catalog of TCR beta chain sequences, a statistical classification framework was built. In a later analysis, V and J genes were assigned by comparing TCR nucleotide sequences against IMGT/GENE-DB human TR gene sequences. Using the TCRdist pipeline, a later analysis assigned CDR3 sequences along with most-parsimonious VDJ recombination scenarios. In a later analysis, every TCR beta chain was defined by the combination of its CDR3 amino acid sequence and its V-gene family, and reads without a unique V-gene family were dropped. As a way to deal with suspected cross-contamination and a sequencing artifact, a later analysis dropped 640 or so nucleotide sequences that were highly shared and had low generation probability. A later analysis calculated a clonal expansion index for each public chain from normalized within-repertoire ranks of inferred template counts. Generation probabilities in a later analysis came from a VDJ recombination model fitted to out-of-frame rearrangements, and those results were checked against IGoR. In a later analysis, hypergeometric tests were used to score TCR-TCR, TCR-HLA and TCR-CMV co-occurrence, with a repertoire-size bias correction applied to TCR pairs. A later analysis estimated false discovery rates by permuting HLA or CMV assignments 20 times. In a later analysis, co-occurring TCRs were grouped with DBSCAN, and TCRdist sequence similarity was added when clustering was performed within HLA-allele-positive subsets. Repertoires with fewer than 30,000 or more than 120,000 public chains were left out of co-occurrence clustering, as were five repertoires with anomalous nucleotide sharing. Drawn from immuneACCESS, this table holds only the in-frame rearrangements with V and J called that TCRdb kept. Clones are partly lost; checked studies trace under half to an unresolved V gene and leave the rest unexplained. V and J calls and clone size are those listed in that table; D and trimming were worked out from the DNA. The sample table shows some 180,000 clones, and about 9% are seen once. The ten most abundant clones make up less than 1.5% of the sample.

The trim is 2 bases for V and 10 bases for J, with a gap of 9 bases between the germline ends. CDR1 SGHKS and CDR2 YYEKEE are derived from the germline V gene (reference sequence). The CDR3 has 12 amino acids, counting the end cysteine and phenylalanine. Here the CDR3 DNA is all that survives: 36 bases in frame from base 1. The source of this sequence is a woman in her 30s in good health and CMV-seropositive. The chain is made from TRBV5-5 and TRBJ1-4; TRBD1 is possibly the D segment (5 matching bases). Material for sequencing was PBMCs. The DNA sequence reads TGTGCCAGCAGCTTTATTCAGGGAAAACTGTTTTTT. This sequence encodes CASSFIQGKLFF.